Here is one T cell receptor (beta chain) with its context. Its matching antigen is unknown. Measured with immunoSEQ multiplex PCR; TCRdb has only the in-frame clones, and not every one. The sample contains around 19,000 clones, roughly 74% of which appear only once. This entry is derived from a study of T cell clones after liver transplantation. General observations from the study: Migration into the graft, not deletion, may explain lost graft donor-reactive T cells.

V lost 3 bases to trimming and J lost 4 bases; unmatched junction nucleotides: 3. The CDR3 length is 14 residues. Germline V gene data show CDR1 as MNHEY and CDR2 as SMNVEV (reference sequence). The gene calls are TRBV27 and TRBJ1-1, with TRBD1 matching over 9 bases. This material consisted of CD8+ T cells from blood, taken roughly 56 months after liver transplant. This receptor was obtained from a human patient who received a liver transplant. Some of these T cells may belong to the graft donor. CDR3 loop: CASSFGTGLTEAFF. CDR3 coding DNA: TGTGCCAGCAGTTTTGGGACAGGGCTCACTGAAGCTTTCTTT.